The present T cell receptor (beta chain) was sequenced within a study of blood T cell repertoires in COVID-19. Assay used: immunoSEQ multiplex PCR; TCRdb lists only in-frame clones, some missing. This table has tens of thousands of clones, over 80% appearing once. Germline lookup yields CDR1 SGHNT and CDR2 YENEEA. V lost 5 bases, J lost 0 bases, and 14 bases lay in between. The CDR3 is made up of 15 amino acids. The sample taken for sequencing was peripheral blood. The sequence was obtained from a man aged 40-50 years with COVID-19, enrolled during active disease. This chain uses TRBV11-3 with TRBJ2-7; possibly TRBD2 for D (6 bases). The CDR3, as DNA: TGTGCCAGCAGCCCATCTCGGGGGTCCTCCTACGAGCAGTACTTC. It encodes CASSPSRGSSYEQYF. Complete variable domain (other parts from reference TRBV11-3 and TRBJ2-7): EAGVVQSPRYKIIEKKQPVAFWCNPISGHNTLYWYLQNLGQGPELLIRYENEEAVDDSQLPKDRFSAERLKGVDSTLKIQPAELGDSAVYLCASSPSRGSSYEQYFGPGTRLTVT.